This T cell receptor beta chain emerged from a study of blood T cells in healthy people across ages. V lost 5 bases to trimming and J lost 9 bases; unmatched junction nucleotides: 14. Germline loops: CDR1 DFQATT, CDR2 SNEGSKA (reference sequence). The CDR3 contains 16 residues. The use of a sample-barcoded 5' primer and a J-beta primer mix characterized a second PCR of about 6 to 12 cycles. TCRdb reprocessed the 5' RACE reads with MiXCR, giving one entry per CDR3 protein. This table has about 900,000 distinct CDR3 sequences, about 44% appearing once. Sequencing input: blood. This receptor was obtained from a young man in good health. The gene calls are TRBV20-1 and TRBJ1-6, with 9 nucleotides matching TRBD1. CDR3 loop: CSAARTGVRRGSPLHF. The CDR3 DNA reads TGCAGTGCTGCGCGGACAGGGGTGAGGCGCGGTTCACCCCTCCACTTT.